This passage covers 9 T cell receptor beta chains from one sample sequenced in a study of blood T cell repertoires in COVID-19. Generated by immunoSEQ multiplex PCR, the TCRdb table keeps only in-frame clones and is missing some. The sample contains hundreds of thousands of clones, about 84% of which appear only once. Sequencing input: PBMCs or T cells enriched from blood (not recorded which). Receptors were obtained from a woman in her thirties or forties with acute COVID-19.

The chain combines TRBV5-1 with TRBJ2-7; 8 bases fit TRBD1. This CDR3 is 14 amino acids long. Looked up from germline, CDR1 is SGHRS and CDR2 is YFSETQ. Germline trimming cut 4 bases from V and 6 bases from J; bases unmatched to any gene: 9. The CDR3 nucleotides are TGCGCCAGCAGCAGAGGACAGGGCGCTTCCGAGCAGTACTTC. Encoded protein: CASSRGQGASEQYF.

The rearrangement links TRBV15 to TRBJ1-3; TRBD1 matches 11 bases. Trimming cost V 0 bases and J 1 base; bases outside gene matches: 2. Germline V lookup: CDR1 LNHNV, CDR2 YYDKDF (reference sequence). This CDR3 is 17 amino acids long. For the CDR3, the DNA is TGTGCCACCAGCAGAGAGGGACAGGGGGTATCTGGAAACACCATATATTTT. This codes for CATSREGQGVSGNTIYF.

The chain recombines TRBV11-3 with TRBJ2-3; 7 bases match TRBD1. CDR1 and CDR2 (germline): SGHNT, YENEEA. The trim removed 5 bases at V and 0 bases at J, leaving 11 bases unmatched. The length of the CDR3 is 17 residues. DNA for the CDR3: TGTGCCAGCAGCGCCCGACAGGGTATGACGAGCACAGATACGCAGTATTTT. Protein product: CASSARQGMTSTDTQYF.

The rearrangement links TRBV18 to TRBJ1-1, with a weak D call TRBD1 (5 bases). Per the germline V gene, CDR1 is KGHSH and CDR2 is LQKENI. V lost 0 bases to trimming and J lost 1 base, with 12 bases between them. CDR3 length equals 16 residues. For the CDR3, the DNA is TGTGCCAGCTCACCACCGCTGGGGCAGACGAACACTGAAGCTTTCTTT. This codes for CASSPPLGQTNTEAFF.

This chain uses TRBV9 with TRBJ1-1; D unclear. Germline CDR1 and CDR2: SGDLS and YYNGEE. Deletions cut 5 bases from V and 1 base from J, with 9 bases between. This CDR3 contains 13 residues. DNA for the CDR3: TGTGCCAGCAGTCTAGGGAGGAACACTGAAGCTTTCTTT. The encoded protein is CASSLGRNTEAFF.

This chain links TRBV5-1 with TRBJ2-5; 11 nucleotides align to TRBD2. Germline V gene sequence: CDR1 SGHRS, CDR2 YFSETQ. Trimming took 6 bases from V and 2 from J; bases not matched to a gene: 6. The CDR3 is made up of 15 amino acids. The CDR3 protein is CASTRSGGDQETQYF. The DNA of the CDR3 is TGCGCCAGCACCCGTAGCGGGGGGGATCAAGAGACCCAGTACTTC.

This rearrangement joins TRBV5-4 to TRBJ2-2; D perhaps matches TRBD2 (6 bases). With 4 bases removed from V and 5 bases from J, the gap between germline ends came to 24 bases. The CDR3 is 18 amino acids. Looked up from germline, CDR1 is SGHNT and CDR2 is YYREEE (reference sequence). The CDR3 loop reads CASSPDSPILRGTGELFF. The CDR3 coding sequence is TGTGCCAGCAGCCCGGATTCACCCATCCTGCGGGGAACCGGGGAGCTGTTTTTT.

The chain employs TRBV5-4 and TRBJ1-1; no firm D call. CDR3 length: 14 residues. Trimming stripped 5 bases from V and 3 bases from J, with 14 bases between. Germline CDR1 and CDR2: SGHNT and YYREEE (reference sequence). CDR3 loop: CASRYVPRDTEAFF. The CDR3, as DNA: TGTGCCAGCAGATACGTACCGCGGGACACTGAAGCTTTCTTT.

The chain uses TRBV5-1 and TRBJ1-2, with TRBD1 identical over 9 bases. V shed 4 bases, J shed 6 bases, and the junction held 7 bases outside the gene matches. The germline V gene has CDR1 SGHRS and CDR2 YFSETQ. This CDR3 has 14 residues. The CDR3 DNA follows: TGCGCCAGCAGCACGGGACAGGGACCGGATGGCTACACCTTC. The encoded protein is CASSTGQGPDGYTF.